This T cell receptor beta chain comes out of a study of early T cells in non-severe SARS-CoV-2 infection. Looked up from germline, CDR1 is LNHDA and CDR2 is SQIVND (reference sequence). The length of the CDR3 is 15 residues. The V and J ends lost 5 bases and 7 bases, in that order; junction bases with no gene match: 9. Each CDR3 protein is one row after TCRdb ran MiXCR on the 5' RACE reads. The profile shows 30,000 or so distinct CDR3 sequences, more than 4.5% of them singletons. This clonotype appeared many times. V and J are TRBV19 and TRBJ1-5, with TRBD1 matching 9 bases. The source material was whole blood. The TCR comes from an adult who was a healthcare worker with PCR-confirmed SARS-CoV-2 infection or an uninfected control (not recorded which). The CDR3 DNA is TGTGCCAGTAGTTCCCGGGACAGGGTAAACCAGCCCCAGCATTTT. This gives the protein CASSSRDRVNQPQHF.